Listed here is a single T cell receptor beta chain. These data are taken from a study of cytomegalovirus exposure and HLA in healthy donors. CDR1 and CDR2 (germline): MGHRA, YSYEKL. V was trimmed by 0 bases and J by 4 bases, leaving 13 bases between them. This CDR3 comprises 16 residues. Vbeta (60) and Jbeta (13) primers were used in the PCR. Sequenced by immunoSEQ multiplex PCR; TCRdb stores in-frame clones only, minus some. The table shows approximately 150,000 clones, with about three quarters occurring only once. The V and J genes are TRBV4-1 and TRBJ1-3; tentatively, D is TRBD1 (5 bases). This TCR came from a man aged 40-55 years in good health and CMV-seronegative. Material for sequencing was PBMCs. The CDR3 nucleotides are TGCGCCAGCAGCCAAGATGCGGCAGGGTGGGGAAACACCATATATTTT. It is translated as CASSQDAAGWGNTIYF.